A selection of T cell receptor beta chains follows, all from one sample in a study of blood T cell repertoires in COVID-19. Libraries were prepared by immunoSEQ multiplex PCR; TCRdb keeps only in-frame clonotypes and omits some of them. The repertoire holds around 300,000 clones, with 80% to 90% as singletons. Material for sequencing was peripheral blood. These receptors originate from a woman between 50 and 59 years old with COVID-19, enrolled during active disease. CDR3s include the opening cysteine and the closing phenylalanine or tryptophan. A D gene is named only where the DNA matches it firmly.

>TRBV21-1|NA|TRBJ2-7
CASRQSPSGLAVDEQYF
TGTGCCAGCAGACAATCACCTTCCGGATTAGCGGTCGACGAGCAGTACTTC
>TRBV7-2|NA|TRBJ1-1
CASSLRMNTEAFF
TGTGCCAGCAGCTTGCGGATGAACACTGAAGCTTTCTTT
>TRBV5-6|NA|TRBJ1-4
CASIRTGLDEKLFF
TGTGCCAGCATCCGAACAGGGTTAGATGAAAAACTGTTTTTT
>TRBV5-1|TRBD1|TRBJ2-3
CASSIQGVNTQYF
TGCGCCAGCAGTATCCAGGGGGTGAATACGCAGTATTTT
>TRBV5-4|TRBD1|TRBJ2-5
CASRGRDRAQGETQYF
TGTGCCAGCAGGGGTCGGGACAGGGCACAGGGTGAGACCCAGTACTTC
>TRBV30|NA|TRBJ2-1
CAWSVWLASSGEQFF
TGTGCCTGGAGTGTATGGTTAGCTTCTTCTGGTGAGCAGTTCTTC
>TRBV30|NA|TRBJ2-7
CAWMNRPGEQYF
TGTGCCTGGATGAACCGGCCGGGCGAGCAGTACTTC
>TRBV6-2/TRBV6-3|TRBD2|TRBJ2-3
CASSYLRTSGRFPSTDTQYF
TGTGCCAGCAGTTACCTACGGACTAGCGGGAGGTTCCCTAGCACAGATACGCAGTATTTT
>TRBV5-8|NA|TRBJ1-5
CASSPDTTSNQPQHF
TGTGCCAGCAGCCCGGACACTACCAGCAATCAGCCCCAGCATTTT
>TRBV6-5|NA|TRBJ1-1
CASRELRMNTEAFF
TGTGCCAGCAGGGAGTTAAGGATGAACACTGAAGCTTTCTTT
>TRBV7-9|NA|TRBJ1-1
CASSLAGRVAEAFF
TGTGCCAGCAGCTTAGCAGGCAGGGTCGCTGAAGCTTTCTTT